This T cell receptor (beta chain) appears in the sequencing data of a study of control samples from healthy donors and cancer patients. V was shortened by 0 bases and J by 3 bases, with 12 bases between the two germline ends. The CDR3 runs to 16 residues. Germline-derived CDR1 and CDR2 are MNHEY and SVGEGT. TCRdb's copy holds only in-frame clones and misses some; the assay was immunoSEQ multiplex PCR. The sample has over 150,000 clones; 94% are singletons. This TCR was sampled from a young woman in good health. Sequencing input: blood. This chain connects TRBV6-2 or TRBV6-3 to TRBJ1-5, with a tentative D call TRBD1 (6 bases). The DNA for the CDR3 is TGTGCCAGCAGTTACTCGATGGGGGGGCCCAATCAGCCCCAGCATTTT. Its translation: CASSYSMGGPNQPQHF.